This T cell receptor (beta chain) was documented in a study of glioma-infiltrating T cells after dendritic cell vaccination. Overall study: Dendritic cell vaccination trial patients had either newly diagnosed or recurrent glioblastoma. Points from the study as a whole: Estimated pretreatment TIL content predicted outcome after dendritic cell vaccination. No direct clonality-survival link was found; a diverse polyclonal response may matter.

Time point indicated: after dendritic cell vaccination, including at tumor progression/relapse. Patients had residual fresh-frozen tumor tissue and more than two years of survival data. Data came from immunoSEQ multiplex PCR; TCRdb stores just in-frame clones and leaves some out. In the table there are roughly 87,000 clones, about four fifths of which are singletons. The CDR3 is made up of 15 amino acids. Trimming stripped 1 base from V and 5 bases from J, with 14 bases between. Germline V gene sequence: CDR1 KGHSY, CDR2 FQNENV. This clone was seen a few times. Its target is not known. Material: blood, obtained after dendritic cell vaccination. The genes are TRBV16 and TRBJ1-1, with a tentative D call TRBD1 (5 bases). The receptor comes from a human donor with glioblastoma. The CDR3 nucleotides read TGTGCCAGCAGCCAATGGCAGGGTCGAGATACTGAAGCTTTCTTT. It specifies CASSQWQGRDTEAFF.